This record looks at one TCR beta chain sequence and its context. Its antigen is currently unknown. V trimming: 3 bases; J trimming: 2 bases; junction bases outside the gene matches: 10. CDR1 SGDLS and CDR2 YYNGEE come from the germline V gene. This CDR3 is built from 16 residues. This record belongs to a study of cytomegalovirus exposure and HLA in healthy donors. Study findings and constraints: A previous analysis found most TCR beta V segments productive roughly 87% or roughly 30% of the time. The authors assumed roughly uniform sequencing depth across donors for presence/absence analyses.

This cohort consisted of healthy bone marrow donors. The PCR made use of 60 Vbeta and 13 Jbeta primers. Sequencing was performed with immunoSEQ multiplex PCR; in TCRdb, only in-frame clones are kept and a portion is missing. The data show 150,000 to 200,000 clones, roughly 80% seen once. The V and J genes are TRBV9 and TRBJ2-7; 8 bases are shared with TRBD1. The TCR sequence derives from a male donor in good health and CMV-seropositive. The sample comprised PBMCs. The chain's CDR3 is CASSAGGGTGAYEQYF. In DNA, the CDR3 is TGTGCCAGCAGCGCAGGAGGGGGGACAGGAGCCTACGAGCAGTACTTC.